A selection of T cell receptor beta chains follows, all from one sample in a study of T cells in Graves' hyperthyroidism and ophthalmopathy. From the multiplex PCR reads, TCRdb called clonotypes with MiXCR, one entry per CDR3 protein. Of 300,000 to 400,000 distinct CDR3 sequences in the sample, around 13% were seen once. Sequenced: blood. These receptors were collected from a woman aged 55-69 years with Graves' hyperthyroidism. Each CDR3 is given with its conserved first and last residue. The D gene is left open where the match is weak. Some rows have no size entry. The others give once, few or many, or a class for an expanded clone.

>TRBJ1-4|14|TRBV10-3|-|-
TGTGCCACGACCCCACAGGGATCTAATGAAAAACTGTTTTTT
CATTPQGSNEKLFF
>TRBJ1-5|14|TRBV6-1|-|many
TGTGCCAGCAGTGAGCGACAGAGCAATCAGCCCCAGCATTTT
CASSERQSNQPQHF
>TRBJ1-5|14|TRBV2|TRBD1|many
TGTGCCAGTCAGGACAGGGGGCTCGGTCAGCCCCAGCATTTT
CASQDRGLGQPQHF
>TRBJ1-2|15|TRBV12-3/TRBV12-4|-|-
TGTGCCAGCAGTATCCCCCGGGGAGAGGGATATGGCTACACCTTC
CASSIPRGEGYGYTF
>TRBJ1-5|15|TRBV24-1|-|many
TGTGCCACCAGTGCTAATCAGGGGTGGGATCAGCCCCAGCATTTT
CATSANQGWDQPQHF
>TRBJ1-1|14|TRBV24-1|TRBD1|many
TGTGCCACCAGTGATGAAAATACAGGGGGCAGAGCTTTCTTT
CATSDENTGGRAFF
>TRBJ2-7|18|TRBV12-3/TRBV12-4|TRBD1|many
TGTGCCAGCAGTTCCCCCCAGGGGGTAAGGCCCATAGTATACGAGCAGTACTTC
CASSSPQGVRPIVYEQYF
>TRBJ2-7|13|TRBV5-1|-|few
TGCGCCAGCAGCCCCACTACATTCTACGAGCAGTACTTC
CASSPTTFYEQYF
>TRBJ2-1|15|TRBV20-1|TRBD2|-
TGCAGTGCTACCGAGAGCGGGAGGGCGGTACATGAGCAGTTCTTC
CSATESGRAVHEQFF
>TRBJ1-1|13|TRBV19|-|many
TGTGCCAGTAGAAGGGGGGGGAACACTGAAGCTTTCTTT
CASRRGGNTEAFF
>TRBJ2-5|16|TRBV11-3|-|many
TGTGCCAGCAGCTTAGTAGTATCGGCGGACCAAGAGACCCAGTACTTC
CASSLVVSADQETQYF
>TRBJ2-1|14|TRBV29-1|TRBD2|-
TGCAGCGTTGAGGCTAGCGGGAGAGGAAATGAGCAGTTCTTC
CSVEASGRGNEQFF
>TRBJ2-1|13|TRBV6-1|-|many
TGTGCCGCCCGGGACTCTTCCTACAATGAGCAGTTCTTC
CAARDSSYNEQFF
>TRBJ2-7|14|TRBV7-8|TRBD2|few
TGTGCCAGCCGCGCGGGAGTTAGGGCCTACGAGCAGTACTTC
CASRAGVRAYEQYF
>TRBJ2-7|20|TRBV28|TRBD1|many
TGTGCCAGCAGTTTTAAGACCCGGACAGGGAGGTTAATTTACGCCTACGAGCAGTACTTC
CASSFKTRTGRLIYAYEQYF
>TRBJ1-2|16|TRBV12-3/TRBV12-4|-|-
TGTGCCAGCAGCCTCGACGCACCTTGGACCAACTATGGCTACACCTTC
CASSLDAPWTNYGYTF
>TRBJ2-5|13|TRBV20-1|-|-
TGCAGTGCTAGAGGCCAGCAGGGGTTGACCCAGTACTTC
CSARGQQGLTQYF
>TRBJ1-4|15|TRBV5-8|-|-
TGTGCCAGCAACCCTGGCCCTGATCACCCCGGAAAACTGTTTTTT
CASNPGPDHPGKLFF
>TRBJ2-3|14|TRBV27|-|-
TGTGCCAGCAGGTCGGGGCTAGCTATGGATACGCAGTATTTT
CASRSGLAMDTQYF
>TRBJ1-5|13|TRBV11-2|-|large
TGTGCCAGCAGCTTAGAGCACGGGCAGCCCCAGCATTTT
CASSLEHGQPQHF
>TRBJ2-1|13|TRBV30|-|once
TGTGCCTGCAATTCTCGAGGGCTAAATGAGCAGTTCTTC
CACNSRGLNEQFF
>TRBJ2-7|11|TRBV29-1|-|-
TGCAGCGTTTCATACTCCTACGAGCAGTACTTC
CSVSYSYEQYF
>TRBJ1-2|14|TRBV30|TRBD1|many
TGTGCCTGGATCACAGGGGGCAGAAGTAATGGCTACACCTTC
CAWITGGRSNGYTF
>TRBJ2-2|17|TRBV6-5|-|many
TGTGCCAGCAGTTACTCGATGTCGACAGCGAACACCGGGGAGCTGTTTTTT
CASSYSMSTANTGELFF
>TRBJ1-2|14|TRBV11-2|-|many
TGTGCCAGCAGCTTAGTTGCGGGCTACTATGGCTACACCTTC
CASSLVAGYYGYTF
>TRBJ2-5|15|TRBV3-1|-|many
TGTGCCAGCAGCCACCAGGACTCCGGGCTGGAGACCCAGTACTTC
CASSHQDSGLETQYF
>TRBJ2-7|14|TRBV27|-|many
TGTGCCAGCGCTAGGGTAGGAAACTCCTACGAGCAGTACTTC
CASARVGNSYEQYF
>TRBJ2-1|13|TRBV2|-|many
TGTGCCAGCAGTAGAAGCCCCGGTACTGAGCAGTTCTTC
CASSRSPGTEQFF
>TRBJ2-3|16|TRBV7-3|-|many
TGTGCCAGCAGCTTAACAGCTAGCCTCGGCACAGATACGCAGTATTTT
CASSLTASLGTDTQYF
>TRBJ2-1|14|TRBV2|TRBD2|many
TGTGCCACCTCGACTAGCGGGGCCTACAATGAGCAGTTCTTC
CATSTSGAYNEQFF
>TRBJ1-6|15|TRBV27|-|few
TGTGCCAGCACCAACCCGAGGGGGTTCAATTCACCCCTCCACTTT
CASTNPRGFNSPLHF
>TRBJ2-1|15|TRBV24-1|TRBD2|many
TGTGCCACCAGTGATGCTAGCGGGATTGGTAATGAGCAGTTCTTC
CATSDASGIGNEQFF
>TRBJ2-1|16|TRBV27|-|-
TGTGCCAGCAGTTTATCGAGGGCAAGGCTTAGCGGAGTGGCGTTCTTC
CASSLSRARLSGVAFF
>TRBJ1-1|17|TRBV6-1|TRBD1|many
TGTGCCAGCAGGCCGGCGCAGGGGGTTAAAGTGAACACTGAAGCTTTCTTT
CASRPAQGVKVNTEAFF
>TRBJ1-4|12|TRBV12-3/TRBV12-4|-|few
TGTGCCAGCGGGGGATTGAATGAAAAACTGTTTTTT
CASGGLNEKLFF
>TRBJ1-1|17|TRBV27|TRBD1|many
TGTGCCAGCAGTTCCAGCCGCGGGACAGGGGCGAACACTGAAGCTTTCTTT
CASSSSRGTGANTEAFF
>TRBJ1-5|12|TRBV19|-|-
TGTGCCACTTCGTATAGCAATCAGCCCCAGCATTTT
CATSYSNQPQHF
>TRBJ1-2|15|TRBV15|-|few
TGTGCCACCAGCAGAGCTGGGACCGACAGTTATGGCTACACCTTC
CATSRAGTDSYGYTF
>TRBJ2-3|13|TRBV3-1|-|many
TGTGCCAGCAGCCAAGAGTGGGCAGATACGCAGTATTTT
CASSQEWADTQYF
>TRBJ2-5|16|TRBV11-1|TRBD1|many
TGTGCCAGCAGCTTAGCGCAGGGGGCGCTGGGTGAGACCCAGTACTTC
CASSLAQGALGETQYF
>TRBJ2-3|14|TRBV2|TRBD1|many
TGTGCCACCTCCGGACAGGTCAGCACAGATACGCAGTATTTT
CATSGQVSTDTQYF
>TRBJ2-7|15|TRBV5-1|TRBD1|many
TGCGCCAGCAGCTTGGAGGGGACAGGGAACTACGAGCAGTACTTC
CASSLEGTGNYEQYF
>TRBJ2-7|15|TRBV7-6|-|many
TGTGCCAGCAGCTACATGTGGGGGAGCTCCTACGAGCAGTACTTC
CASSYMWGSSYEQYF
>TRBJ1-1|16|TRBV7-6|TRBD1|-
TGTGCCAGCAGCTTAAACATCAGGGGGCAGGACACTGAAGCTTTCTTT
CASSLNIRGQDTEAFF
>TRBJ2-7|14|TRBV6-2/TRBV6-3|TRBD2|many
TGTGCCAGCAGTTACGTAGCGGGAGTCCACGAGCAGTACTTC
CASSYVAGVHEQYF
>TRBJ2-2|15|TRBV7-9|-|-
TGTGCCAGCAGCTTAATCGGGGGGAACACCGGGGAGCTGTTTTTT
CASSLIGGNTGELFF
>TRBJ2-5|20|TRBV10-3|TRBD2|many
TGTGCCATCAGTGAGTCGACTTTGAGGACTAGCGGGCCCAACCAAGAGACCCAGTACTTC
CAISESTLRTSGPNQETQYF
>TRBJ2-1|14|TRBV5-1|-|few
TGCGCCAGCAGCTTCAAAGGGGGACCAGGTGAGCAGTTCTTC
CASSFKGGPGEQFF
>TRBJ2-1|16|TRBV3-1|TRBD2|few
TGTGCCAGCAGCCCCCAACTAGCGGGGATCCACAATGAGCAGTTCTTC
CASSPQLAGIHNEQFF
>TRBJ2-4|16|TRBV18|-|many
TGTGCCAGCTCACGTTCGCTCAAGGCTACCGGGGACATTCAGTACTTC
CASSRSLKATGDIQYF
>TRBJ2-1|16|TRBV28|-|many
TGTGCCAGCCCATCAACCCGGGACCACACCTACAATGAGCAGTTCTTC
CASPSTRDHTYNEQFF
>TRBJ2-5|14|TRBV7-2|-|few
TGTGCCAACCGCCTTGGTATATTCCAAGAGACCCAGTACTTC
CANRLGIFQETQYF
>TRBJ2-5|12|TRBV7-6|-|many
TGTGCCACCAGGGATTTCCAAGAGACCCAGTACTTC
CATRDFQETQYF
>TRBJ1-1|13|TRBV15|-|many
TGTGCCACCAGCAGAGAACGGGACACTGAAGCTTTCTTT
CATSRERDTEAFF
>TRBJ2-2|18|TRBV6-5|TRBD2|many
TGTGCCAGCAGTTCTCCCCCGGGACTAGCGGGGAACACCGGGGAGCTGTTTTTT
CASSSPPGLAGNTGELFF
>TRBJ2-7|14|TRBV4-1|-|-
TGCGCCAGCAGCCAAGAGGGGCAGGGCTACGAGCAGTACTTC
CASSQEGQGYEQYF
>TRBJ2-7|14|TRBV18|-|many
TGTGCCAGCTCATCAACCGGCGCGCAAATAGAGCAGTACTTC
CASSSTGAQIEQYF
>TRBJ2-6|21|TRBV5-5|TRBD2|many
TGTGCCAGCACCCCGGCGGCGGTAGCGGGACTCCGAAACTCTGGGGCCAACGTCCTGACTTTC
CASTPAAVAGLRNSGANVLTF